These 20 T cell receptor beta chains were sequenced from one sample in a study of cytomegalovirus exposure and HLA in healthy donors. PCR used 60 Vbeta primers and 13 Jbeta primers. Only in-frame clones appear in the TCRdb table, and some are missing; sequencing was by immunoSEQ multiplex PCR. The sample holds more than 150,000 clones, 80% to 90% seen once. The sample taken for sequencing was PBMCs. These receptors were obtained from a girl aged 2 to 9 in good health and CMV-seropositive.

This sequence joins TRBV12-5 and TRBJ1-2; D not certain. CDR3 length equals 16 residues. From germline, CDR1 is LGHNT and CDR2 FRNRAP. V shed 6 bases and J shed 4 bases, with 21 bases lying between them. The CDR3 DNA reads as TGTGCTAGTGGCACCCTAACGCCAGGTTACTTCTATGGCTACACCTTC. Protein: CASGTLTPGYFYGYTF.

The V gene is TRBV5-1, the J gene TRBJ1-1; D might be TRBD1 (6 bases). V gave up 0 bases and J gave up 1 base, with 13 bases separating them. CDR3 length: 16 residues. From germline, CDR1 is SGHRS and CDR2 YFSETQ. CDR3 in amino acids: CASSLAPGAGNTEAFF. CDR3 coding DNA: TGCGCCAGCAGCTTGGCGCCAGGGGCGGGGAACACTGAAGCTTTCTTT. Drawing the rest from reference TRBV5-1 and TRBJ1-1, the complete variable domain is KAGVTQTPRYLIKTRGQQVTLSCSPISGHRSVSWYQQTPGQGLQFLFEYFSETQRNKGNFPGRFSGRQFSNSRSEMNVSTLELGDSALYLCASSLAPGAGNTEAFFGQGTRLTVV.

V and J are TRBV29-1 and TRBJ2-1; D call uncertain. V was shortened by 6 bases and J by 0 bases, with 9 bases between the two germline ends. The CDR3 is 13 residues long. Germline assignment: CDR1 SQVTM and CDR2 ANQGSEA. For the CDR3, the DNA is TGCAGCGTCCAACAGAGCTCCTACAATGAGCAGTTCTTC. The encoded protein is CSVQQSSYNEQFF.

The chain has TRBV2 and TRBJ2-5, with D unclear. The DNA end lines up better with TRBJ2-7; the J call may be wrong. Germline V gene data show CDR1 as SNHLY and CDR2 as FYNNEI. This CDR3 contains 11 residues. CDR3 in amino acids: CASSTAYEQYF. The CDR3 DNA sequence: TGTGCCAGCAGTACAGCTTACGAGCAGTACTTC.

The chain recombines TRBV28 with TRBJ1-5, with 7 bases fitting TRBD1. This CDR3 spans 14 amino acids. The germline V gene encodes CDR1 MDHEN and CDR2 SYDVKM. Trimming at V came to 5 bases and at J to 3 bases, leaving 4 bases not matched to a gene. CDR3 region: CASSNRGPNQPQHF. In nucleotides, the CDR3 is TGTGCCAGCAGTAACAGGGGTCCCAATCAGCCCCAGCATTTT.

The chain employs TRBV5-1 and TRBJ2-2, with 7 nucleotides matching TRBD2. From germline, CDR1 is SGHRS and CDR2 YFSETQ. There are 15 residues in the CDR3. V trimming: 4 bases; J trimming: 1 base; junction bases outside the gene matches: 4. The CDR3 protein is CASSPSGGNTGELFF. In DNA form, the CDR3 reads TGCGCCAGCAGCCCTAGCGGAGGGAACACCGGGGAGCTGTTTTTT.

The chain joins TRBV19 to TRBJ2-7; D unresolved. CDR1 is LNHDA and CDR2 is SQIVND in the germline V gene (reference sequence). The CDR3 covers 14 residues. V was cut by 3 bases and J by 2 bases, with 11 bases left in between. Here the CDR3 reads CASSIQGGTYEQYF. The CDR3 region has the DNA TGTGCCAGTAGTATTCAAGGCGGAACCTACGAGCAGTACTTC.

The J gene is TRBJ1-2, the V gene TRBV11-1; 8 bases are a match to TRBD1. Per germline, CDR1 SGHAT and CDR2 FQDESV (reference sequence). The CDR3 extends over 14 amino acids. Unmatched junction bases numbered 6, after V lost 5 bases and J lost 4 bases. The CDR3 region is CASSKAGTGYGYTF. The CDR3 coding sequence is TGTGCCAGCAGCAAGGCCGGGACAGGCTATGGCTACACCTTC.

This clone was observed once. J is TRBJ2-1 and V is TRBV9; perhaps TRBD1 as D (6 bases). The CDR3 sequence is 15 residues long. V lost 3 bases to trimming and J lost 5 bases, with 15 bases between them. In germline, CDR1 is SGDLS, CDR2 YYNGEE. The CDR3 spells CASSEAGTPNNEQFF. In nucleotides, the CDR3 is TGTGCCAGCAGCGAGGCCGGGACACCTAACAATGAGCAGTTCTTC.

The chain employs TRBV6-4 and TRBJ1-2, with D possibly matching TRBD1 (5 bases). Trimming stripped 2 bases from V and 11 bases from J, with 15 bases between. The CDR3 is made up of 13 amino acids. Germline CDR1 is MRHNA and CDR2 is SNTAGT. For the CDR3, the DNA is TGTGCCAGCAGTGACGGGGCAGGGATCCGATACACCTTC. Its protein is CASSDGAGIRYTF.

The J gene is TRBJ1-1, the V gene TRBV25-1; 7 bases align to TRBD1. CDR3 length: 15 residues. The germline gives CDR1 MGHDK, CDR2 SYGVNS. The trim removed 7 bases at V and 0 bases at J, leaving 8 bases unmatched. Here the CDR3 DNA reads TGTGCCAGCATAAGGAATGACAGGGTGAACACTGAAGCTTTCTTT. It yields the protein CASIRNDRVNTEAFF.

CDR3 sequence: CASSLVGGQSSGNTIYF. In nucleotides, the CDR3 is TGTGCCAGCAGCTTAGTAGGAGGACAGTCTAGTGGAAACACCATATATTTT. The chain recombines TRBV7-9 with TRBJ1-3; tentative D call: TRBD1 (6 bases). With 1 base removed from V and 3 bases from J, the gap between germline ends came to 16 bases. CDR1 is SEHNR and CDR2 is FQNEAQ in the germline V gene (reference sequence). The CDR3 runs 17 residues.

V usage is TRBV7-9 and J usage is TRBJ1-5; D is possibly TRBD1 (6 bases). This CDR3 region has 12 residues. Per the germline V gene, CDR1 is SEHNR and CDR2 is FQNEAQ (reference sequence). The V and J ends lost 5 bases and 7 bases respectively, with 9 bases between them. CDR3 region: CASSEQGQPQHF. CDR3 nucleotides: TGTGCCAGCAGCGAACAGGGACAGCCCCAGCATTTT.

The rearrangement joins TRBV28 to TRBJ1-5; a weak D match, TRBD1 (5 bases). Trimming stripped 7 bases from V and 11 bases from J, with 18 bases between. Germline V gene lookup returns CDR1 MDHEN and CDR2 SYDVKM. The CDR3 runs to 13 residues. The CDR3 loop reads CASNARANRTQHF. CDR3 nucleotides: TGTGCCAGCAATGCCAGGGCTAATCGAACCCAGCATTTT.

In its sample, this clone was seen once. A junction boundary mismatches the germline segment, possibly from a read error. The CDR3 DNA reads as TGTGGACTTGTTTACACAGATACGCAGTATTTT. Residues: CGLVYTDTQYF. This chain joins TRBV20-1 and TRBJ2-3, with D maybe TRBD2 (5 bases). The germline V gene has CDR1 DFQATT and CDR2 SNEGSKA (reference sequence). This CDR3 region has 11 residues.

The table lists this clone with a count of one. This chain links TRBV29-1 with TRBJ2-5; D gene uncertain. Germline V lookup: CDR1 SQVTM, CDR2 ANQGSEA. The length of the CDR3 is 13 residues. Between the trimmed V and J ends, which lost 6 bases and 4 bases, there was a span of 15 bases. The CDR3 DNA reads TGCAGCGTCAGTCCCCCCACACGAGAGACCCAGTACTTC. The encoded protein is CSVSPPTRETQYF.

V is TRBV2 and J is TRBJ2-5; TRBD2 aligns across 8 bases. The CDR3 loop spans 10 amino acids. CDR1 is SNHLY and CDR2 is FYNNEI in the germline V gene. V was clipped by 7 bases and J by 9 bases; unmatched bases: 1. CDR3 nucleotides: TGTGCCAGCATCGGGAGGGCCCAGTACTTC. This sequence encodes CASIGRAQYF. Filled out from reference TRBV2 and TRBJ2-5, the complete variable domain reads EPEVTQTPSHQVTQMGQEVILRCVPISNHLYFYWYRQILGQKVEFLVSFYNNEISEKSEIFDDQFSVERPDGSNFTLKIRSTKLEDSAMYFCASIGRAQYFGPGTRLLVL.

CDR3: CAISERGFYGYTF. DNA for the CDR3: TGTGCCATCAGTGAAAGGGGGTTCTATGGCTACACCTTC. The rearrangement uses TRBV10-3 and TRBJ1-2; D might be TRBD1 (6 bases). Germline CDR1 reads ENHRY; CDR2 reads SYGVKD. The CDR3 spans 13 residues. V shed 3 bases and J shed 4 bases, with 9 bases lying between them.

The genes are TRBV5-1 and TRBJ2-7, with 7 bases identical to TRBD2. CDR1 and CDR2 from the germline V gene are SGHRS and YFSETQ. CDR3 size: 14 residues. V was pared by 4 bases and J by 7 bases, with 11 bases of the junction left unmatched. CDR3 nucleotides: TGCGCCAGCAGCCTGGGGGAGGGCCCGTGGGAGCAGTACTTC. It is translated as CASSLGEGPWEQYF.

The rearrangement links TRBV19 to TRBJ1-5; 7 nucleotides match TRBD1. The ends lost 9 bases at V and 4 bases at J; junction bases unmatched: 21. Germline CDR1 LNHDA, CDR2 SQIVND (reference sequence). CDR3 size: 18 residues. This CDR3 reads CASAPSFWARQGNQPQHF. The CDR3 DNA reads TGTGCCAGCGCACCTTCATTTTGGGCAAGACAGGGAAATCAGCCCCAGCATTTT.